The sequence of this T cell receptor beta chain was determined in a study of cytomegalovirus exposure and HLA in healthy donors. Study-wide findings and caveats: Among immune exposure information, only CMV serostatus was available. With later analysis, a missense DCLRE1C variant became linked to TCR beta V- and J-gene trimming.

Nominally healthy donors were sampled, though unrecorded immune exposures were likely. It was with 60 Vbeta and 13 Jbeta primers that the PCR ran. The repertoire was sequenced with immunoSEQ multiplex PCR; TCRdb's copy has only in-frame clones and lacks some. This table holds roughly 120,000 clones, 76% found once. Worth noting for this clone: Its cognate antigen is unknown.

Sequencing was done on a sample of PBMCs. This receptor was identified in a man younger than 45 in good health and CMV-seropositive.

The CDR3 loop is CASSPLAGGSTYNEQFF. The CDR3 nucleotides are TGTGCCAGCAGCCCACTAGCGGGGGGTTCCACCTACAATGAGCAGTTCTTC. The rearrangement uses TRBV4-2 and TRBJ2-1; TRBD2 agrees at 12 bases. V shed 4 bases and J 2 bases; nucleotides not matched to a gene: 6. Germline assignment: CDR1 LGHNA and CDR2 YNFKEQ. This CDR3 is 17 amino acids long.